Listed here is a single T cell receptor beta chain. The data were obtained in a study of blood T cell repertoires in COVID-19. Overall study: T cells, B-cell-depleted T cells, or PBMCs supplied cDNA or gDNA.

Clones were read by immunoSEQ multiplex PCR, and TCRdb kept only the in-frame ones, dropping some. The repertoire holds about 84,000 clones, with 83% as singletons. This CDR3 contains 16 residues. The V gene's germline CDR1 is MGHRA and CDR2 YSYEKL. With 4 bases removed from V and 4 bases from J, the gap between germline ends came to 17 bases. The sequenced sample was peripheral blood. The sequence was obtained from a woman older than 75 with acute or convalescent COVID-19. This rearrangement joins TRBV4-1 to TRBJ2-1, with D possibly being TRBD1 (6 bases). As DNA, the CDR3 is TGCGCCAGCAGCCCTCGCCGACAGGAACCTTACAATGAGCAGTTCTTC. This codes for CASSPRRQEPYNEQFF.